This T cell receptor beta chain was sequenced during a study of neurological immune-mediated disorders. This clonotype was observed at least ten times. The time point was: longitudinal time-point 1 (baseline). TCRdb processed the 5' RACE reads anew with MiXCR; each CDR3 protein has one entry. The sample has 71,000 or so distinct CDR3 sequences, roughly an eighth seen once. This receptor was identified in a female donor with HTLV-1-associated myelopathy (HAM/TSP). Input material: PBMCs.

CDR3 in amino acids: CASSLARPALAGAYEQYF. CDR3 nucleotide sequence: TGTGCCAGCAGCTTAGCCCGGCCCGCCCTAGCGGGGGCCTACGAGCAGTACTTC. This rearrangement joins TRBV7-2 to TRBJ2-7; TRBD2 matches at 10 bases. The CDR3 sequence is 18 residues long. V gave up 0 bases and J gave up 2 bases; unmatched junction bases: 10. Germline CDR1 is SGHTA and CDR2 is FQGNSA.